This T cell receptor (beta chain) appears in the sequencing data of a study of T-cell memory formation after mild COVID-19. About the study: TCR clusters were largely donor specific.

On this clonotype: Its antigen is currently unknown.

Study results and limitations: The pre-infection memory compartment contained some responding clones, suggesting cross-reactive memory joined.

This CDR3 is built from 13 residues. Trimming removed 9 bases from V and 9 bases from J; junction bases left unmatched: 7. The germline V gene has CDR1 MNHNY and CDR2 SVGAGI (reference sequence). Constant-segment primers served in 5'RACE that generated TCR alpha and TCR beta cDNA libraries bearing sample barcodes and UMIs. MiXCR was run by TCRdb on the 5' RACE reads, yielding one entry per CDR3 protein. This sample has about 340,000 distinct CDR3 sequences, with about 16% found just once. V usage is TRBV6-6 and J usage is TRBJ1-6, with 8 bases identical to TRBD1. The sequencing sample was made of PBMCs or a T cell subset sorted from them (not recorded which). The clonotype comes from a man younger than 35 who had mild COVID-19 (a few samples of this study predate the infection). Cell type and time point are not known. The CDR3 DNA sequence: TGTGCCAGTACGACAGGGGCAATTTCACCCCTCCACTTT. Translating gives CASTTGAISPLHF.